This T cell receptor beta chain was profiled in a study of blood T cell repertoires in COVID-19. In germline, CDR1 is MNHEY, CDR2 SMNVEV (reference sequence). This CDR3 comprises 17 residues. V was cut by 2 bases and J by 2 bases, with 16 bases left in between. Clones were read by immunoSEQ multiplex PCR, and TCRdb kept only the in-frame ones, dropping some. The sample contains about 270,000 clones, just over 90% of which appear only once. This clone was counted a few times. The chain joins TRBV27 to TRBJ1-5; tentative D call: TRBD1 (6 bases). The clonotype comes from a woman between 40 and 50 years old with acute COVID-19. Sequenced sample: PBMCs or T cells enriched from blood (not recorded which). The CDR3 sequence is CASSLTGSGFGNQPQHF. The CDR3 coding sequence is TGTGCCAGCAGTTTAACAGGGTCTGGCTTTGGCAATCAGCCCCAGCATTTT.